There are a few counts of the clone carrying this TCR beta chain. What it binds is unknown. Carried by each TCR cDNA molecule was a unique molecular identifier. TCRdb independently ran MiXCR on the 5' RACE reads; one entry per CDR3 protein. Of over 14,000 distinct CDR3 sequences in the sample, under 14% are singletons; the top ten hold about 34%. CDR1 is MNHEY and CDR2 is SVGEGT in the germline V gene. The CDR3 contains 13 residues. J was trimmed by 7 bases and V by 2 bases; bases with no gene match: 3. Time point defined: sample taken at primary tumor resection. Sequencing was performed on whole RNA extracted from tumor and nontumor lung tissue, or from frozen PBMC, and the material was left unsorted. The donor population consisted of 72 patients with untreated, early-stage non-small cell lung cancer. The data derive from a study of spatial heterogeneity in lung cancer. Study information: The average count in raw reads for each unique TCR and UMI combination exceeded nine appearances.

Study-wide points: At tumor resection, ubiquitous expanded TCRs were detected in blood more often than later.

Sequenced here: PBMCs, sampled at surgery. This receptor was identified in a female donor with early-stage non-small cell lung cancer. This chain links TRBV6-2 or TRBV6-3 with TRBJ2-5, with TRBD1 matching over 8 bases. CDR3 bases: TGTGCCAGCAGTTACGTACAGGGGGGGACCCAGTACTTC. It encodes CASSYVQGGTQYF.